This T cell receptor beta chain was profiled in a study of blood T cell repertoires in COVID-19. Authors' methods: For nucleated cells, counts were estimated from reference gene primer amplification. Libraries were prepared by immunoSEQ multiplex PCR; TCRdb keeps only in-frame clonotypes and omits some of them. Clone size and V and J calls were adopted from that table, with D and trimming inferred from the DNA. The profile shows some 200,000 clones, approximately 85% of them singletons. The germline V gene has CDR1 MGHRA and CDR2 YSYEKL. Trimming pared 1 base from V and 5 bases from J, leaving 9 bases between. The length of the CDR3 is 14 residues.

The chain couples TRBV4-1 to TRBJ2-1; D not certain. Sample: peripheral blood. The receptor comes from a woman older than 75 with acute or convalescent COVID-19. The CDR3 DNA sequence: TGCGCCAGCAGCCAAGTGAGTCAAGACAATGAGCAGTTCTTC. Protein: CASSQVSQDNEQFF.